This T cell receptor beta chain was sequenced in a study of CD4 T cells in relation to SARS-CoV-2 and coronaviruses. Some clones are missing from TCRdb's copy, which holds only in-frame ones; the method was immunoSEQ multiplex PCR. Here the sample spans around 70,000 clones, around 87% being singletons. CD4+ T cells from unexposed donors were obtained before the COVID-19 pandemic (2011-2018). The CDR3 is 14 residues long. Trimming removed 1 base from V and 10 bases from J, with 17 bases in between. Germline V gene data show CDR1 as SGHRS and CDR2 as YFSETQ. The source of this sequence is a human donor in good health. The sequencing sample was made of memory CD4+ T cells from PBMCs. The rearrangement uses TRBV5-1 and TRBJ1-1; D unresolved. The CDR3 here is CASSLFPGEVRAFF. The CDR3, as DNA: TGCGCCAGCAGCTTGTTTCCTGGGGAAGTAAGAGCTTTCTTT.